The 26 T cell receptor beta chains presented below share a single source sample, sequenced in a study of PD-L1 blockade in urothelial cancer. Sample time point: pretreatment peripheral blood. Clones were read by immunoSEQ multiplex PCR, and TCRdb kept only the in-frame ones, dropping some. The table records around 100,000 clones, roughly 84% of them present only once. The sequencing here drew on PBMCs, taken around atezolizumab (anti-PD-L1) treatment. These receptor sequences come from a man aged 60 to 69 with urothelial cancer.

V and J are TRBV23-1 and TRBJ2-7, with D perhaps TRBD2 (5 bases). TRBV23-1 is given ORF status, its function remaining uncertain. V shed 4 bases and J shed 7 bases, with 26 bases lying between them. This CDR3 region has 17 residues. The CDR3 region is CASSPQAMRVRCLEQYF. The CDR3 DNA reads TGCGCCAGCAGTCCTCAAGCGATGAGGGTGAGGTGCCTAGAGCAGTACTTC.

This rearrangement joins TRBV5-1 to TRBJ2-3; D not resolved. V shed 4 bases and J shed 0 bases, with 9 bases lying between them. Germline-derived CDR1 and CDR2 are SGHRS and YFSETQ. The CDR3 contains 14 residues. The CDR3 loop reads CASSDIQSTDTQYF. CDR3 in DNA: TGCGCCAGCAGCGATATCCAGAGCACAGATACGCAGTATTTT.

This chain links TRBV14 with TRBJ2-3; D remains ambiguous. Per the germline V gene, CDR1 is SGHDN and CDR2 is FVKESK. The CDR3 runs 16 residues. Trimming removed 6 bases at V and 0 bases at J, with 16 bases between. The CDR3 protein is CASSSSRAKSTDTQYF. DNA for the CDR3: TGTGCCAGCAGTTCCTCAAGAGCAAAGAGCACAGATACGCAGTATTTT.

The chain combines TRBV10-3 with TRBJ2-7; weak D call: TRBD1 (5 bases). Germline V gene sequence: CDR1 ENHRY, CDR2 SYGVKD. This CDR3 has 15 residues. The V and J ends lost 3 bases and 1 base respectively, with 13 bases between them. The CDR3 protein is CAISEPGRISYEQYF. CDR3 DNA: TGTGCCATCAGTGAACCAGGGCGCATTTCCTACGAGCAGTACTTC.

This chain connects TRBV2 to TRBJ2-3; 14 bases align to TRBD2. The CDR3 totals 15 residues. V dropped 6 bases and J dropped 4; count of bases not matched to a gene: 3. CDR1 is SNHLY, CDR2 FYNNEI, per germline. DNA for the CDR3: TGTGCCAGCAGCCCGACTAGCGGGGGGGCAGATACGCAGTATTTT. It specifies CASSPTSGGADTQYF.

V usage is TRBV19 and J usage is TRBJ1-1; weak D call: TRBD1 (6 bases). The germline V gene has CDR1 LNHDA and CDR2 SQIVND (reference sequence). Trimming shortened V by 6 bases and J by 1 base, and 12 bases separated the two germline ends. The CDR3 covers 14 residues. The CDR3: CASRSRDKNTEAFF. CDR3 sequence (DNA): TGTGCCAGTAGAAGCCGGGACAAGAACACTGAAGCTTTCTTT.

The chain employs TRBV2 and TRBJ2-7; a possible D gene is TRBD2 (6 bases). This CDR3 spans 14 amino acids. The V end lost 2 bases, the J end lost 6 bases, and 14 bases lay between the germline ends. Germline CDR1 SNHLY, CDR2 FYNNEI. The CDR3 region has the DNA TGTGCCAGCAGTGAAAGGCCCCGGGGGAGCGAGCAGTACTTC. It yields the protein CASSERPRGSEQYF.

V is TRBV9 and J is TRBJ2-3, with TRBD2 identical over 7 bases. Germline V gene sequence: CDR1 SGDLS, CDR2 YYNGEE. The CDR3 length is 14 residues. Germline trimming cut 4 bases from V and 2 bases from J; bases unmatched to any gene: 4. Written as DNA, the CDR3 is TGTGCCAGCAGCCCCCGGGGGGTCACAGATACGCAGTATTTT. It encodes CASSPRGVTDTQYF.

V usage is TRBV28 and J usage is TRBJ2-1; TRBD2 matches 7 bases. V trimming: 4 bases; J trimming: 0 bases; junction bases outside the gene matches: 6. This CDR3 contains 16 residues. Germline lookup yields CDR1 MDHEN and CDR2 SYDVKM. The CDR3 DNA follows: TGTGCCAGCAGTTCACTAGCGAGGGTCTCCTACAATGAGCAGTTCTTC. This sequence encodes CASSSLARVSYNEQFF.

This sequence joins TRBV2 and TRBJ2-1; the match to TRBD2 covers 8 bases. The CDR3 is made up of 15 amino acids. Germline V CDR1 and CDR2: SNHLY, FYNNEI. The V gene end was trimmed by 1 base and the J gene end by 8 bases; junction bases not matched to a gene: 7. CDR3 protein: CASSEVGLVGDEQFF. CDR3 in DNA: TGTGCCAGCAGTGAAGTGGGACTAGTGGGGGATGAGCAGTTCTTC.

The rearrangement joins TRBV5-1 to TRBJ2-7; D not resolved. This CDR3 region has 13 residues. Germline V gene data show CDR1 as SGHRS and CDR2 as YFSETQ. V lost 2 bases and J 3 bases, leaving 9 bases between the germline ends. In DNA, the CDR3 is TGCGCCAGCAGCTTCCAGGTCGGCTACGAGCAGTACTTC. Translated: CASSFQVGYEQYF. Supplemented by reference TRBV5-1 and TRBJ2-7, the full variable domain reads KAGVTQTPRYLIKTRGQQVTLSCSPISGHRSVSWYQQTPGQGLQFLFEYFSETQRNKGNFPGRFSGRQFSNSRSEMNVSTLELGDSALYLCASSFQVGYEQYFGPGTRLTVT.

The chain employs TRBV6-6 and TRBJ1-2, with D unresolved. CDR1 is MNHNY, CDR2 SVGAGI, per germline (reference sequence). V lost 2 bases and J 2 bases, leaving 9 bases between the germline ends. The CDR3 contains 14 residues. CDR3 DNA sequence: TGTGCCAGCAGTTACCCCGTCGGGAACTATGGCTACACCTTC. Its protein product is CASSYPVGNYGYTF.

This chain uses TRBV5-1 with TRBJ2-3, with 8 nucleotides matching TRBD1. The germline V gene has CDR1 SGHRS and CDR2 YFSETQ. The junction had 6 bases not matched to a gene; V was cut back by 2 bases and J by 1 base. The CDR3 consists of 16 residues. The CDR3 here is CASSLWGQAGTDTQYF. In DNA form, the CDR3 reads TGCGCCAGCAGCTTATGGGGACAGGCCGGCACAGATACGCAGTATTTT.

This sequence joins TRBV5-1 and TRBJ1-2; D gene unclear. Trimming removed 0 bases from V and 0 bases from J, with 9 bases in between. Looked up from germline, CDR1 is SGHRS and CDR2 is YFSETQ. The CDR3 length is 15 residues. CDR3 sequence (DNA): TGCGCCAGCAGCTTGGAACTGGGAGCTAACTATGGCTACACCTTC. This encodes CASSLELGANYGYTF.

CDR3 residues: CASSSSSRGPRETQYF. CDR3 DNA: TGTGCCAGCAGCTCTTCTTCCAGGGGCCCAAGGGAGACCCAGTACTTC. V usage is TRBV7-9 and J usage is TRBJ2-5; tentative D call: TRBD1 (6 bases). This CDR3 spans 16 amino acids. Germline CDR1 and CDR2: SEHNR and FQNEAQ (reference sequence). V shed 4 bases and J shed 5 bases, with 20 bases lying between them.

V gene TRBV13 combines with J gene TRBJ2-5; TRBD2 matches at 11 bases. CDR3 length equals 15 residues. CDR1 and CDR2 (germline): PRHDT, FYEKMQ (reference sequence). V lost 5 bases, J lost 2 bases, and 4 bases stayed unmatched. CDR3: CASSGIAGGQETQYF. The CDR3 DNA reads TGTGCCAGCAGCGGGATAGCGGGGGGGCAAGAGACCCAGTACTTC.

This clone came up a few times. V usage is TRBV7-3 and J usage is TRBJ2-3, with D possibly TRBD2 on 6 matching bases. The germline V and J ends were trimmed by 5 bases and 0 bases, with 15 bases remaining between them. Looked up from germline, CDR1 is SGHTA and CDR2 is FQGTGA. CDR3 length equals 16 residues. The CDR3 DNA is TGTGCCAGCAGCCCCCTTGGAGGGTTGAGCACAGATACGCAGTATTTT. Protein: CASSPLGGLSTDTQYF.

The CDR3 DNA sequence: TGTGCCAGCAGACGAGCGGGAGGGGTAGAGACCCAGTACTTC. Residues: CASRRAGGVETQYF. This chain joins TRBV6-5 and TRBJ2-5, with 10 bases that match TRBD2. Germline CDR1 is MNHEY and CDR2 is SVGAGI. The CDR3 spans 14 residues. V was pared by 6 bases and J by 4 bases, with 5 bases of the junction left unmatched.

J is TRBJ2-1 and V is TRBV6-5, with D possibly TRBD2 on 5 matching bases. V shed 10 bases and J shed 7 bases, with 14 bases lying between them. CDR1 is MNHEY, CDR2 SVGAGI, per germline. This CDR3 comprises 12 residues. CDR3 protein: CATQRGQNEQFF. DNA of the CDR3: TGTGCCACTCAAAGAGGGCAAAATGAGCAGTTCTTC.

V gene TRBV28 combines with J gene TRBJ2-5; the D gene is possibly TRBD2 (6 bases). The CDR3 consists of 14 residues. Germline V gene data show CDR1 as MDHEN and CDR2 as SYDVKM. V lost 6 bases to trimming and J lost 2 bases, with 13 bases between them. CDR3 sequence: CASRALSGQETQYF. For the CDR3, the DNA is TGTGCCAGCAGAGCCCTTAGCGGACAAGAGACCCAGTACTTC.

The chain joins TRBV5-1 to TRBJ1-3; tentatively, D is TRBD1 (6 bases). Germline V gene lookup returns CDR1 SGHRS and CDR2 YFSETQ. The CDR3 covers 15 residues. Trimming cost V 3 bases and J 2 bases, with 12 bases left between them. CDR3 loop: CASSWTAGTGNTIYF. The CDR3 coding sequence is TGCGCCAGCAGCTGGACAGCCGGAACTGGAAACACCATATATTTT.

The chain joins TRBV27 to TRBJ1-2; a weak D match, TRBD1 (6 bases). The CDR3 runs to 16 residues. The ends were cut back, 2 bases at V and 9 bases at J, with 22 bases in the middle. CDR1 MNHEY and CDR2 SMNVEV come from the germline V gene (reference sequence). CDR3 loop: CASSLAGAGGTGSYTF. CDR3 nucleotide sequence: TGTGCCAGCAGTTTAGCAGGGGCCGGGGGGACTGGGAGCTACACCTTC.

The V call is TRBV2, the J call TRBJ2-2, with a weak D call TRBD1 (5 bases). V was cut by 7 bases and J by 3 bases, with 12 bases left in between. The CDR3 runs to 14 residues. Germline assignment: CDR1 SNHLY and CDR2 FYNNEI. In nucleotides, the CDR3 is TGTGCCAGCATTGGACAAGGGCACACCGGGGAGCTGTTTTTT. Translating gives CASIGQGHTGELFF. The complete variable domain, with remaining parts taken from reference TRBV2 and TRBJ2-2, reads EPEVTQTPSHQVTQMGQEVILRCVPISNHLYFYWYRQILGQKVEFLVSFYNNEISEKSEIFDDQFSVERPDGSNFTLKIRSTKLEDSAMYFCASIGQGHTGELFFGEGSRLTVL.

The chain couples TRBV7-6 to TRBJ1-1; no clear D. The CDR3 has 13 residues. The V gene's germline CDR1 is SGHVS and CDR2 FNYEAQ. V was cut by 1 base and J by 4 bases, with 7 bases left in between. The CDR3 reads CASSLGVGTEAFF. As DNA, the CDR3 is TGTGCCAGCAGCTTAGGAGTCGGCACTGAAGCTTTCTTT.

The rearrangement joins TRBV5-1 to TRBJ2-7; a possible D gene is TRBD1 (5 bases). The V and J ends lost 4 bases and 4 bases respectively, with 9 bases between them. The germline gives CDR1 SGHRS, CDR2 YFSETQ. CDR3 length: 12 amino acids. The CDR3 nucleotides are TGCGCCAGCAGCATGACAGATTACGAGCAGTACTTC. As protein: CASSMTDYEQYF.

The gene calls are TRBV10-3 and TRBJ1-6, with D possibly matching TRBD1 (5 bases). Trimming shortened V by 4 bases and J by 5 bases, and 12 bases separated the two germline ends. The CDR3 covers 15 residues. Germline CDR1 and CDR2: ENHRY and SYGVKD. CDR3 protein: CAISGQGIDNSPLHF. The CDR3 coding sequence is TGTGCCATCAGTGGGCAGGGTATCGATAATTCACCCCTCCACTTT.